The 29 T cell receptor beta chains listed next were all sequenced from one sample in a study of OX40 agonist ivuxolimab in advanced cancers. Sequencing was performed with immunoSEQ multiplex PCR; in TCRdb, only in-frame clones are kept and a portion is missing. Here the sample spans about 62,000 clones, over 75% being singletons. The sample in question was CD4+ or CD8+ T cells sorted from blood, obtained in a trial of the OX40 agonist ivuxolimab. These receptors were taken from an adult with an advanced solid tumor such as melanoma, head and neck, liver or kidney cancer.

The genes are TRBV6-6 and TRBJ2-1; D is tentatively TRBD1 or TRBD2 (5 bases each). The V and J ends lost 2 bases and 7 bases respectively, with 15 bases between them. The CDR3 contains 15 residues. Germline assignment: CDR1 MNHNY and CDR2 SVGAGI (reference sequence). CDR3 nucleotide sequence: TGTGCCAGCAGTTACGACAGACTACAGTTGAATGAGCAGTTCTTC. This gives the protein CASSYDRLQLNEQFF.

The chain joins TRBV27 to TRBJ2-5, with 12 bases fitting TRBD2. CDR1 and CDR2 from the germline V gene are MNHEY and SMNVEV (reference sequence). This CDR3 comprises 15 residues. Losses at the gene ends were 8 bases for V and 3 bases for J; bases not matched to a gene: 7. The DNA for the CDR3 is TGTGCCAGCGGAACTAGGACTAGCGGGAAAGAGACCCAGTACTTC. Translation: CASGTRTSGKETQYF.

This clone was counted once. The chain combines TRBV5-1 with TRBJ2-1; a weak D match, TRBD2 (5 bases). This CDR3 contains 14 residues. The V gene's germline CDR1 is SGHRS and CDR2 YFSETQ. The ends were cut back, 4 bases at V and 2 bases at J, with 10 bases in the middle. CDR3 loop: CASSAAGAYNEQFF. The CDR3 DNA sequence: TGCGCCAGCAGCGCCGCGGGCGCCTACAATGAGCAGTTCTTC.

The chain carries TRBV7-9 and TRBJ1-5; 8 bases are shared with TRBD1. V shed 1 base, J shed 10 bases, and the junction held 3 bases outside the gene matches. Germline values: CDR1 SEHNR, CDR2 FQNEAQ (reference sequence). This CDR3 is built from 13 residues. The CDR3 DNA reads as TGTGCCAGCAGCTTAGGACAGGGGTCACCCCAGCATTTT. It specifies CASSLGQGSPQHF.

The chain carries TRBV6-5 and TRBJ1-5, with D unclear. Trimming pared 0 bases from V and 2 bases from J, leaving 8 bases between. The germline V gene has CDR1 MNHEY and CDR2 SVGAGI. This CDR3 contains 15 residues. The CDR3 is CASSYSEWGNQPQHF. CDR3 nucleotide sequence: TGTGCCAGCAGTTACTCGGAATGGGGCAATCAGCCCCAGCATTTT.

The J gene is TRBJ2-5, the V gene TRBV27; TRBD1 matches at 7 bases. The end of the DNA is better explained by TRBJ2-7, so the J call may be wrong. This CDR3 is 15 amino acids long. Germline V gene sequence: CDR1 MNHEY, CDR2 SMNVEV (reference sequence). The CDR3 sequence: CASSQRWDSNYEQYF. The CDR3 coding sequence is TGTGCCAGCAGCCAAAGGTGGGACAGTAACTACGAGCAGTACTTC.

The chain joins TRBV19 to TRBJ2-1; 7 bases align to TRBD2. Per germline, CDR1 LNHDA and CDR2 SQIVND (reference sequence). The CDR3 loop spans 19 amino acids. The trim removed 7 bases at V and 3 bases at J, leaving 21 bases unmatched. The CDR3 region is CASTPRGGITKIFYNEQFF. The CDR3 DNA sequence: TGTGCCAGTACCCCCCGCGGGGGAATAACGAAGATCTTCTACAATGAGCAGTTCTTC. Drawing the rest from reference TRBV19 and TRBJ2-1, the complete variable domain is DGGITQSPKYLFRKEGQNVTLSCEQNLNHDAMYWYRQDPGQGLRLIYYSQIVNDFQKGDIAEGYSVSREKKESFPLTVTSAQKNPTAFYLCASTPRGGITKIFYNEQFFGPGTRLTVL.

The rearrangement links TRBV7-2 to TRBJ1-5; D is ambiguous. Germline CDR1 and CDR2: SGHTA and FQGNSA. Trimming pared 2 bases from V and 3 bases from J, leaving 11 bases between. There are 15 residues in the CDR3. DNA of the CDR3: TGTGCCAGCAGCTTACGTTGGGGTAACAATCAGCCCCAGCATTTT. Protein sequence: CASSLRWGNNQPQHF.

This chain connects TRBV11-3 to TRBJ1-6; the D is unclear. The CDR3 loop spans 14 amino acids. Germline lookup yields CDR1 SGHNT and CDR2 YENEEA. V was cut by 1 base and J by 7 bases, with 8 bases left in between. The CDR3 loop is CASSLGRLNSPLHF. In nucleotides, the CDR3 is TGTGCCAGCAGCTTAGGACGTCTCAATTCACCCCTCCACTTT.

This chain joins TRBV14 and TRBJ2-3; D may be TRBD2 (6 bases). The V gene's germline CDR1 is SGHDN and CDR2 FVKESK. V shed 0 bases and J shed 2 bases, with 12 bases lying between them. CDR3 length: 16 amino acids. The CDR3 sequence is CASSQDGGAITDTQYF. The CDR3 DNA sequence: TGTGCCAGCAGCCAAGATGGAGGGGCGATCACAGATACGCAGTATTTT.

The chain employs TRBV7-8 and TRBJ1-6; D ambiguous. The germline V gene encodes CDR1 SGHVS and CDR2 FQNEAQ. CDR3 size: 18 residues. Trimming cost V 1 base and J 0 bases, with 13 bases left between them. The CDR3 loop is CASSLVGTSSSYNSPLHF. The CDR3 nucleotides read TGTGCCAGCAGCTTAGTTGGCACCTCGAGCTCCTATAATTCACCCCTCCACTTT. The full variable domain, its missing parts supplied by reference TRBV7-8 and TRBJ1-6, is GAGVSQSPRYKVAKRGQDVALRCDPISGHVSLFWYQQALGQGPEFLTYFQNEAQLDKSGLPSDRFFAERPEGSVSTLKIQRTQQEDSAVYLCASSLVGTSSSYNSPLHFGNGTRLTVT.

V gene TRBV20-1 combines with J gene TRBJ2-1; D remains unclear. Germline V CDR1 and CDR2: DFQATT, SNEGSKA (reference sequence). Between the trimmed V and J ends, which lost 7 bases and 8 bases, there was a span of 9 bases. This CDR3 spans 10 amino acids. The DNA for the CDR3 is TGCAGTGTGCCATTATATGAGCAGTTCTTC. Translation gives CSVPLYEQFF.

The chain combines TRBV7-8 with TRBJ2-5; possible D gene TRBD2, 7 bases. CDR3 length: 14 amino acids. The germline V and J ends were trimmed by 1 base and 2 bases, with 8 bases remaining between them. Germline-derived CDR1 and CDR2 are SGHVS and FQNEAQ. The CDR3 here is CASSLEGGQETQYF. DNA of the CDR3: TGTGCCAGCAGCTTAGAGGGGGGGCAAGAGACCCAGTACTTC.

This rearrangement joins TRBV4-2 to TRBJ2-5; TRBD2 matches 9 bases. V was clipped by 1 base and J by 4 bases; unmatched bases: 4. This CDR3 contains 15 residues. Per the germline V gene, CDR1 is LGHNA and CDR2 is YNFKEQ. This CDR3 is CASSQVPREGETQYF. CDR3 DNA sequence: TGTGCCAGCAGCCAAGTCCCGCGGGAGGGAGAGACCCAGTACTTC.

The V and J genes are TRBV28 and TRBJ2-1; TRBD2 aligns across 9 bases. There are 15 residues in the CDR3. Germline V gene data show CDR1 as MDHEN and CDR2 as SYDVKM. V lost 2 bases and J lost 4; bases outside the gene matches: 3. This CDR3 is CASSLAGGPYNEQFF. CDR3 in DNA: TGTGCCAGCAGTTTAGCGGGGGGGCCTTACAATGAGCAGTTCTTC.

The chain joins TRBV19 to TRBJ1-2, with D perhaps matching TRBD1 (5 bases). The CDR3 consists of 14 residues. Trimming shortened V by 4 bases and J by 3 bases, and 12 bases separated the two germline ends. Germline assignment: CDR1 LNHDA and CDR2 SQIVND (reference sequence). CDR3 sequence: CASSSQEGYYGYTF. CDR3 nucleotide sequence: TGTGCCAGTAGTAGTCAGGAGGGGTACTATGGCTACACCTTC. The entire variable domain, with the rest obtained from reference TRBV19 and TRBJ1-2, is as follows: DGGITQSPKYLFRKEGQNVTLSCEQNLNHDAMYWYRQDPGQGLRLIYYSQIVNDFQKGDIAEGYSVSREKKESFPLTVTSAQKNPTAFYLCASSSQEGYYGYTFGSGTRLTVV.

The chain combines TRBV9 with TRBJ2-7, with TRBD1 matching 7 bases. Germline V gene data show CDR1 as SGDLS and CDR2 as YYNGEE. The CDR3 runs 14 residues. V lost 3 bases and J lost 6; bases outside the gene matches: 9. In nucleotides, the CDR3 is TGTGCCAGCAGCGAGACAGGGTCTCCAAGCGAGCAGTACTTC. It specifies CASSETGSPSEQYF.

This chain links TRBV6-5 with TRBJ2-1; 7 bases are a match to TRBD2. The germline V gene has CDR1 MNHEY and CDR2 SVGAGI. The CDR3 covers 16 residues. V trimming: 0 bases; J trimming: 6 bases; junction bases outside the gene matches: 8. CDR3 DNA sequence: TGTGCCAGCAGTTACTCGGGGGGGGTACCCATCAATGAGCAGTTCTTC. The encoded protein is CASSYSGGVPINEQFF.

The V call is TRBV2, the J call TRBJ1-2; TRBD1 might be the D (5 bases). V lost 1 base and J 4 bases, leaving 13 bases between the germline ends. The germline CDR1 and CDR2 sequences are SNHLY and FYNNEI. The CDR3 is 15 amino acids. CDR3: CASSEGRAPTYGYTF. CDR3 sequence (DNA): TGTGCCAGCAGTGAAGGCAGGGCCCCAACCTATGGCTACACCTTC.

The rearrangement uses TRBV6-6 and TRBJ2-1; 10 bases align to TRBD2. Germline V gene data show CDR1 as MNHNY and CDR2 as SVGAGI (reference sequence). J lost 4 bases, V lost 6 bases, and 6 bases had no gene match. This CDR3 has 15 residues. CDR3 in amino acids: CASSTLAGSYNEQFF. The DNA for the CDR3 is TGTGCCAGCAGCACACTAGCGGGGTCATACAATGAGCAGTTCTTC.

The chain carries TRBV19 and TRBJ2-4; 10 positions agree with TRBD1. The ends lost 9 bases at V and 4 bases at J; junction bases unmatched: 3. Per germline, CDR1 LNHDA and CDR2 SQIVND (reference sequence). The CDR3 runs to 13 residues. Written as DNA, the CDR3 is TGTGCCAGCTCGGACAGGGGGAAAAACATTCAGTACTTC. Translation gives CASSDRGKNIQYF.

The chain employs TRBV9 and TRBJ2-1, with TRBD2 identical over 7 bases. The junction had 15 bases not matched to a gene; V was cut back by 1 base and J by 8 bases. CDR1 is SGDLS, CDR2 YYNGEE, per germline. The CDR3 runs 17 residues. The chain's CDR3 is CASSVSSGRAVFYEQFF. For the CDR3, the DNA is TGTGCCAGCAGCGTATCTAGTGGGAGGGCCGTTTTCTATGAGCAGTTCTTC.

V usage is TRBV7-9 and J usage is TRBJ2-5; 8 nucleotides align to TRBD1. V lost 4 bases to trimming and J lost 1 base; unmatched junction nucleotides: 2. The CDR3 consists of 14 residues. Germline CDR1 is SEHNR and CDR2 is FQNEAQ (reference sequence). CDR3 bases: TGTGCCAGCAGCTCCGGACAGGGCCAAGAGACCCAGTACTTC. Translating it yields CASSSGQGQETQYF.

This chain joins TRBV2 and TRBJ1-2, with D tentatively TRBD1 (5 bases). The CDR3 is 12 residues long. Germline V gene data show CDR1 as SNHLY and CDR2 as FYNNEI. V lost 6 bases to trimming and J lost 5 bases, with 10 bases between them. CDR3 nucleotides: TGTGCCAGCAGAAGGGGCCGGTATGGCTACACCTTC. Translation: CASRRGRYGYTF.

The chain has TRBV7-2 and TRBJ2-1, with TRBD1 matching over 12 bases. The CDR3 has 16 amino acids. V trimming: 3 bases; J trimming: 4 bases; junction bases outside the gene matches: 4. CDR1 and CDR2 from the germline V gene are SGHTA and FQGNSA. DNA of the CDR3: TGTGCCAGCAGCTTCGGGACAGGGGGCCGGTACAATGAGCAGTTCTTC. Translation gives CASSFGTGGRYNEQFF.

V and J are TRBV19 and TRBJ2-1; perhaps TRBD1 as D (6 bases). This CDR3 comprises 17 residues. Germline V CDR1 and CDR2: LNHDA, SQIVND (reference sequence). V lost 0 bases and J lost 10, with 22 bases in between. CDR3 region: CASSIDPGQVVRGEQFF. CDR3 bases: TGTGCCAGTAGTATAGATCCCGGCCAGGTCGTCAGGGGAGAGCAGTTCTTC.

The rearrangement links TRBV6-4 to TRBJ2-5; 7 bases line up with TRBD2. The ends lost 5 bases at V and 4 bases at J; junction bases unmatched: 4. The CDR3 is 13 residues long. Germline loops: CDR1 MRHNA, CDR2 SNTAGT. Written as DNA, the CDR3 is TGTGCCAGCAGTAGCGGGGTGGCAGAGACCCAGTACTTC. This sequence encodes CASSSGVAETQYF.

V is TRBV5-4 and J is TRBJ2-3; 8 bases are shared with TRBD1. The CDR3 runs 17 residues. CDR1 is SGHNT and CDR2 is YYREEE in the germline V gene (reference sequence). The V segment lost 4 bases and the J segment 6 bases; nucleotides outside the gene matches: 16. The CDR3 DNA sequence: TGTGCCAGCAGCCCCCCTCCGACAGGGGACTCTCCGGATACGCAGTATTTT. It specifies CASSPPPTGDSPDTQYF.

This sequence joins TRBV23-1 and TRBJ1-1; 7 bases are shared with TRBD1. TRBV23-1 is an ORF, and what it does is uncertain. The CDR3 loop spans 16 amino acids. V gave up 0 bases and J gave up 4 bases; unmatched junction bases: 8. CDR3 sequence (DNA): TGCGCCAGCAGTCAATCGTATGGCAGGGGGATCACTGAAGCTTTCTTT. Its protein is CASSQSYGRGITEAFF.